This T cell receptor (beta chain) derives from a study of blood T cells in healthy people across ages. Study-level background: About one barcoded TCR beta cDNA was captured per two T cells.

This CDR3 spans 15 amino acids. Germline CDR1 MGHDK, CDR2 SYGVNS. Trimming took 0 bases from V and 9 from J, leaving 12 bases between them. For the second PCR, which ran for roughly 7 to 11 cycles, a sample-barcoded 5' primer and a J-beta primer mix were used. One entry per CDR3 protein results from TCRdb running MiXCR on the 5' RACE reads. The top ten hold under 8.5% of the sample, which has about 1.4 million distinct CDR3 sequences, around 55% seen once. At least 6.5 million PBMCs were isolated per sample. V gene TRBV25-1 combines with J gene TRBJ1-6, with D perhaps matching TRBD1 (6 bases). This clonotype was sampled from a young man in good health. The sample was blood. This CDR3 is CASSEYTGLGSPLHF. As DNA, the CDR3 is TGTGCCAGCAGTGAATACACAGGGTTAGGTTCACCCCTCCACTTT.